A selection of T cell receptor beta chains follows, all from one sample in a study of T cell responses to AZD1222 COVID-19 vaccine. Assay used: immunoSEQ multiplex PCR; TCRdb lists only in-frame clones, some missing. The sample yields 100,000 to 110,000 clones, approximately 87% seen once. The source material was peripheral blood, sampled on day 0 of AZD1222 vaccination. Source of these receptors: an adult in good health. The CDR3 runs from the conserved cysteine through the conserved F or W. D genes are given only for firm matches. Not every row has a clone size; where given, it reads once, few, many or a size class.

V	size	J	D	CDR3	DNA
TRBV4-3	-	TRBJ1-6	TRBD1	CASSQGGQGTYNSPLHF	TGCGCCAGCAGCCAAGGGGGACAGGGAACTTATAATTCACCCCTCCACTTT
TRBV4-1	-	TRBJ1-5	-	CASSQDNTVSQPQHF	TGCGCCAGCAGCCAAGACAACACGGTCTCTCAGCCCCAGCATTTT
TRBV6-6	-	TRBJ2-7	TRBD2	CAVSTSGANYEQYF	TGTGCCGTTTCGACTAGCGGGGCAAACTACGAGCAGTACTTC
TRBV21-1	once	TRBJ1-6	-	CASSSKRTGHIGGSYNSPLHF	TGTGCCAGCAGCTCAAAGCGGACCGGACACATCGGCGGGTCCTATAATTCACCCCTCCACTTT
TRBV5-1	-	TRBJ2-2	-	CASSWPEANTGELFF	TGCGCCAGCAGCTGGCCCGAAGCGAACACCGGGGAGCTGTTTTTT
TRBV5-4	-	TRBJ2-7	TRBD1	CASSWDRGNEQYF	TGTGCCAGCAGCTGGGACAGGGGAAACGAGCAGTACTTC
TRBV6-1	-	TRBJ1-2	-	CASSDLREGYTF	TGTGCCAGCAGTGACCTCAGAGAGGGCTACACCTTC
TRBV18	-	TRBJ1-3	-	CASSPKLGSGNTIYF	TGTGCCAGCTCACCAAAGTTGGGCTCTGGAAACACCATATATTTT
TRBV24-1	-	TRBJ2-5	TRBD2	CATSDPTSGQETQYF	TGTGCCACCAGTGATCCGACTAGCGGGCAAGAGACCCAGTACTTC
TRBV7-9	-	TRBJ2-2	TRBD1	CASSFTGGNTGELFF	TGTGCCAGCAGCTTTACAGGGGGCAACACCGGGGAGCTGTTTTTT
TRBV6-2/TRBV6-3	-	TRBJ2-2	TRBD2	CASSWSSGSRNTGELFF	TGTGCCAGCAGTTGGAGTAGCGGGAGTCGGAACACCGGGGAGCTGTTTTTT
TRBV5-1	-	TRBJ1-1	-	CASSLNVRNTEAFF	TGCGCCAGCAGCCTAAACGTCCGTAACACTGAAGCTTTCTTT
TRBV7-2	-	TRBJ1-4	-	CASSLGGKANEKLFF	TGTGCCAGCAGCTTAGGAGGGAAGGCTAATGAAAAACTGTTTTTT
TRBV12-3/TRBV12-4	-	TRBJ1-1	-	CASSYGTEAFF	TGTGCCAGCAGTTACGGCACTGAAGCTTTCTTT
TRBV5-5	-	TRBJ1-5	-	CASSRGGDNQPQHF	TGTGCCAGCAGCCGTGGGGGGGACAATCAGCCCCAGCATTTT
TRBV6-5	few	TRBJ2-2	TRBD1	CASNLGQGIGELFF	TGTGCCAGCAACCTGGGACAGGGGATCGGGGAGCTGTTTTTT
TRBV9	-	TRBJ1-6	-	CASSVEPSGDNSPLHF	TGTGCCAGCAGCGTAGAGCCATCCGGGGATAATTCACCCCTCCACTTT
TRBV19	-	TRBJ1-2	TRBD1	CASSSIQGAIGYTF	TGTGCCAGTAGTAGCATTCAGGGGGCGATTGGCTACACCTTC
TRBV6-5	-	TRBJ1-1	TRBD1	CASEGQYTEAFF	TGTGCCAGCGAGGGACAGTACACTGAAGCTTTCTTT
TRBV4-1	-	TRBJ1-5	-	CASSPAMGSEGNQPQHF	TGCGCCAGCAGCCCAGCCATGGGCTCGGAGGGCAATCAGCCCCAGCATTTT
TRBV10-3	once	TRBJ1-6	-	CAISERGGSYNSPLHF	TGTGCCATCAGTGAGCGCGGAGGCTCCTATAATTCACCCCTCCACTTT
TRBV6-5	-	TRBJ1-1	-	CASSSAVMNTEAFF	TGTGCCAGCAGTTCAGCGGTTATGAACACTGAAGCTTTCTTT
TRBV27	once	TRBJ1-5	-	CASSLGWGAGQPQHF	TGTGCCAGCAGTTTGGGTTGGGGGGCTGGTCAGCCCCAGCATTTT
TRBV6-5	-	TRBJ1-5	-	CASSYGEARTNQPQHF	TGTGCCAGCAGTTACGGTGAGGCCAGAACCAATCAGCCCCAGCATTTT
TRBV27	-	TRBJ1-1	TRBD1	CASSNRGFMNTEAFF	TGTGCCAGCAGTAACAGGGGCTTCATGAACACTGAAGCTTTCTTT
TRBV28	-	TRBJ1-1	-	CASSQTWGGAEAFF	TGTGCCAGCAGCCAAACCTGGGGGGGCGCTGAAGCTTTCTTT
TRBV3-1/TRBV3-2	-	TRBJ2-4	-	CASSVSWAYKNIQYF	TGTGCCAGCAGCGTTTCCTGGGCCTACAAAAACATTCAGTACTTC
TRBV11-2	few	TRBJ1-5	-	CASSLGRNNQPQHF	TGTGCCAGCAGCTTAGGCAGAAACAATCAGCCCCAGCATTTT
TRBV27	once	TRBJ2-7	TRBD2	CASSLGGGPYEQYF	TGTGCCAGCAGTTTAGGCGGGGGACCGTACGAGCAGTACTTC
TRBV7-3	-	TRBJ2-1	-	CASSLRSVTYNEQFF	TGTGCCAGCAGCTTACGCTCTGTTACCTACAATGAGCAGTTCTTC
TRBV25-1	-	TRBJ2-3	-	CATGEAPDTQYF	TGTGCCACAGGGGAGGCGCCGGATACGCAGTATTTT
TRBV6-5	-	TRBJ1-2	-	CASSYNGGQSYGYTF	TGTGCCAGCAGTTACAATGGAGGACAGTCCTATGGCTACACCTTC
TRBV5-1	-	TRBJ1-1	-	CASSFDSPNTEAFF	TGCGCCAGCAGCTTCGACAGCCCGAACACTGAAGCTTTCTTT
TRBV14	-	TRBJ2-5	-	CASSQMGETQYF	TGTGCCAGCAGCCAAATGGGGGAGACCCAGTACTTC
TRBV30	-	TRBJ1-1	-	CAWSRKTDMNTEAFF	TGTGCCTGGAGTAGGAAAACAGATATGAACACTGAAGCTTTCTTT
TRBV6-5	-	TRBJ1-2	TRBD1	CASSPTGTNYGYTF	TGTGCCAGCAGTCCGACAGGGACTAACTATGGCTACACCTTC
TRBV2	-	TRBJ2-1	-	CASRGDSYNEQFF	TGTGCCAGCAGAGGGGACTCCTACAATGAGCAGTTCTTC
TRBV27	-	TRBJ1-2	TRBD1	CASSFRQGAGGYTF	TGTGCCAGCAGTTTTCGACAGGGGGCGGGGGGCTACACCTTC
TRBV3-1/TRBV3-2	-	TRBJ1-1	-	CASSQDLSGGAEAFF	TGTGCCAGCAGCCAAGATTTGTCGGGAGGGGCTGAAGCTTTCTTT
TRBV3-1/TRBV3-2	-	TRBJ2-7	-	CASSPNRGFGEQYF	TGTGCCAGCAGCCCCAACCGGGGATTTGGCGAGCAGTACTTC
TRBV5-1	-	TRBJ1-2	TRBD1	CASSLDTGEGGYTF	TGCGCCAGCAGCTTGGATACAGGGGAGGGAGGCTACACCTTC